These T cell receptor beta chains were read from a single sample in a study of OX40 agonist ivuxolimab in advanced cancers. Using immunoSEQ multiplex PCR, the repertoire was profiled, and TCRdb retains in-frame clones only, with some absent. This repertoire shows over 40,000 clones, about 88% found once; its top ten account for about 1.6%. Sequencing was performed on CD4+ or CD8+ T cells sorted from blood, taken in a trial of the OX40 agonist ivuxolimab. Receptor source: an adult with an advanced solid tumor such as melanoma, head and neck, liver or kidney cancer. The CDR3 runs from the conserved cysteine through the conserved F or W. Each record gives: V gene, J gene, D gene, CDR3 length, CDR3 DNA, CDR3 protein. A D gene is named only where the DNA matches it firmly.

v_call: TRBV10-2; j_call: TRBJ2-5; d_call: NA; cdr3_length: 12; cdr3_nt: TGCGCCAGCAGTGATGATGGGGAGACCCAGTACTTC; cdr3_aa: CASSDDGETQYF
v_call: TRBV5-4; j_call: TRBJ1-2; d_call: NA; cdr3_length: 13; cdr3_nt: TGTGCCAGCAGCATCCAGGGATCCTATGGCTACACCTTC; cdr3_aa: CASSIQGSYGYTF
v_call: TRBV7-7; j_call: TRBJ2-3; d_call: TRBD2; cdr3_length: 15; cdr3_nt: TGTGCTAGCAGCTTAGGTCTAGCGGGTGCAGATACGCAGTATTTT; cdr3_aa: CASSLGLAGADTQYF
v_call: TRBV19; j_call: TRBJ2-7; d_call: TRBD2; cdr3_length: 13; cdr3_nt: TGTGCCAGTAGCCGGGACTACAACTACGAGCAGTACTTC; cdr3_aa: CASSRDYNYEQYF
v_call: TRBV28; j_call: TRBJ2-5; d_call: NA; cdr3_length: 13; cdr3_nt: TGTGCCAGCAGTTTGGGGACGTCAGAGACCCAGTACTTC; cdr3_aa: CASSLGTSETQYF
v_call: TRBV4-1; j_call: TRBJ2-3; d_call: NA; cdr3_length: 16; cdr3_nt: TGCGCCAGCAGCCAAGTCCTTGGACCTCGCACAGATACGCAGTATTTT; cdr3_aa: CASSQVLGPRTDTQYF
v_call: TRBV6-4; j_call: TRBJ2-7; d_call: NA; cdr3_length: 14; cdr3_nt: TGTGCCAGCAGTAAGGACGGGCGGTCCTACGAGCAGTACTTC; cdr3_aa: CASSKDGRSYEQYF
v_call: TRBV5-1; j_call: TRBJ2-7; d_call: NA; cdr3_length: 13; cdr3_nt: TGCGCCAGCAGCCAGGTATCGCCCTACGAGCAGTACTTC; cdr3_aa: CASSQVSPYEQYF
v_call: TRBV5-4; j_call: TRBJ1-6; d_call: TRBD1; cdr3_length: 16; cdr3_nt: TGTGCCAGCAGCGGCGGGACAGGGGGCTCCAATTCACCCCTCCACTTT; cdr3_aa: CASSGGTGGSNSPLHF
v_call: TRBV10-3; j_call: TRBJ2-3; d_call: TRBD2; cdr3_length: 17; cdr3_nt: TGTGCCATCAGTCCCCACACCGGGACTAGCCCAACAGATACGCAGTATTTT; cdr3_aa: CAISPHTGTSPTDTQYF
v_call: TRBV18; j_call: TRBJ1-2; d_call: TRBD1; cdr3_length: 14; cdr3_nt: TGTGCCAGCTCACCGACAGGGATGAACTATGGCTACACCTTC; cdr3_aa: CASSPTGMNYGYTF
v_call: TRBV7-8; j_call: TRBJ2-7; d_call: TRBD2; cdr3_length: 17; cdr3_nt: TGTGCCAGCAGCTTAGCTCAACGGACTAGCGGATTATACGAGCAGTACTTC; cdr3_aa: CASSLAQRTSGLYEQYF
v_call: TRBV7-2; j_call: TRBJ2-7; d_call: TRBD1; cdr3_length: 14; cdr3_nt: TGTGCCAGCAGCGCCCGGGACAGATCCTCCGAGCAGTACTTC; cdr3_aa: CASSARDRSSEQYF
v_call: TRBV7-8; j_call: TRBJ1-4; d_call: NA; cdr3_length: 15; cdr3_nt: TGTGCCAGCAGCCCCGGCCTAGGGTTTAATGAAAAACTGTTTTTT; cdr3_aa: CASSPGLGFNEKLFF
v_call: TRBV2; j_call: TRBJ2-3; d_call: NA; cdr3_length: 13; cdr3_nt: TGTGCCAGCAGTGAAGCGAGGCTCGATACGCAGTATTTT; cdr3_aa: CASSEARLDTQYF
v_call: TRBV2; j_call: TRBJ1-3; d_call: TRBD1; cdr3_length: 15; cdr3_nt: TGTGCCAGCAGTGACGCGGACAGGGGAGATAACACCATATATTTT; cdr3_aa: CASSDADRGDNTIYF
v_call: TRBV6-6; j_call: TRBJ1-6; d_call: NA; cdr3_length: 16; cdr3_nt: TGTGCCAGCAGTTACCCTACTTCGCAACGGAATTCACCCCTCCACTTT; cdr3_aa: CASSYPTSQRNSPLHF
v_call: TRBV7-6; j_call: TRBJ1-1; d_call: NA; cdr3_length: 13; cdr3_nt: TGTGCCAGCAGCCTACAGGCGAACACTGAAGCTTTCTTT; cdr3_aa: CASSLQANTEAFF
v_call: TRBV6-5; j_call: TRBJ1-2; d_call: TRBD1; cdr3_length: 14; cdr3_nt: TGTGCCAGCAGATCGGACAGGGTATTCTATGGCTACACCTTC; cdr3_aa: CASRSDRVFYGYTF
v_call: TRBV28; j_call: TRBJ2-3; d_call: TRBD2; cdr3_length: 17; cdr3_nt: TGTGCCAGCAGTTTTGCAAATAGCGGGGGGGGCACAGATACGCAGTATTTT; cdr3_aa: CASSFANSGGGTDTQYF
v_call: TRBV30; j_call: TRBJ2-1; d_call: TRBD2; cdr3_length: 12; cdr3_nt: TGTGCCTGGGGACTAGCGGACAATGAGCAGTTCTTC; cdr3_aa: CAWGLADNEQFF
v_call: TRBV2; j_call: TRBJ2-5; d_call: NA; cdr3_length: 14; cdr3_nt: TGTGCCCGAGAGCGGATTGAAAACCAAGAGACCCAGTACTTC; cdr3_aa: CARERIENQETQYF
v_call: TRBV30; j_call: TRBJ1-2; d_call: NA; cdr3_length: 13; cdr3_nt: TGTGCCTGGAGTTCGACAGCCCAATATGGCTACACCTTC; cdr3_aa: CAWSSTAQYGYTF
v_call: TRBV28; j_call: TRBJ1-1; d_call: NA; cdr3_length: 13; cdr3_nt: TGTGCCAGCAGAGCCGGGAGTAGCCCTGAAGCTTTCTTT; cdr3_aa: CASRAGSSPEAFF
v_call: TRBV30; j_call: TRBJ1-6; d_call: NA; cdr3_length: 12; cdr3_nt: TGTGCCTGGAGAGGCTCCACCCGCACCCTCCACTTT; cdr3_aa: CAWRGSTRTLHF
v_call: TRBV14; j_call: TRBJ1-3; d_call: TRBD1; cdr3_length: 15; cdr3_nt: TGTGCCAGCAGCCAAGAGACAGGGATGCGAAACACCATATATTTT; cdr3_aa: CASSQETGMRNTIYF